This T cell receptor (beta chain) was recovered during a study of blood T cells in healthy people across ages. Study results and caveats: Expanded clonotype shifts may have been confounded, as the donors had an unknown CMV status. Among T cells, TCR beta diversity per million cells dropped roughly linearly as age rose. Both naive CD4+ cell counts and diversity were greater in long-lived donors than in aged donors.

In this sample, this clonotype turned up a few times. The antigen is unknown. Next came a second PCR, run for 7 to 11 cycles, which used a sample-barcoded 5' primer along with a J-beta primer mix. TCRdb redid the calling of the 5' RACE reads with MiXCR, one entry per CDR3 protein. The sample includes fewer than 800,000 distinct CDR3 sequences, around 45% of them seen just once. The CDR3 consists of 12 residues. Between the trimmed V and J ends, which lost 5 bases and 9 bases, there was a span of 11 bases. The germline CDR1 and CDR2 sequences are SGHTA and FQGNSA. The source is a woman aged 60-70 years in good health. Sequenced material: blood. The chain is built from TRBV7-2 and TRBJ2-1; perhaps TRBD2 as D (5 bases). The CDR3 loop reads CASSHIEGEQFF. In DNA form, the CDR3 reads TGTGCCAGCAGCCACATAGAGGGTGAGCAGTTCTTC.